The 16 T cell receptor beta chains below come from one sample, sequenced in a study of spatial heterogeneity in lung cancer. TCRdb reanalysed the 5' RACE reads using MiXCR and keeps one entry per CDR3 protein. The sample comprises tens of thousands of distinct CDR3 sequences, roughly 7.5% of which are singletons, and approximately 2.9% rests with the top ten. Regarding time point: sample taken at primary tumor resection. Unsorted samples of tumor, nontumor lung or frozen PBMC had their whole RNA sequenced. The sample in question was PBMCs, obtained at surgery. These receptor sequences come from a female donor with early-stage non-small cell lung cancer.

This rearrangement joins TRBV27 to TRBJ2-3; D possibly corresponds to TRBD2 (5 bases). There are 14 residues in the CDR3. V shed 7 bases and J shed 9 bases, with 20 bases lying between them. The germline V gene encodes CDR1 MNHEY and CDR2 SMNVEV (reference sequence). The CDR3 loop is CASKTQTTPTTQYF. CDR3 bases: TGTGCCAGCAAAACCCAGACTACCCCAACCACGCAGTATTTT.

In this sample, this clonotype turned up a few times. The chain employs TRBV4-2 and TRBJ2-3; TRBD2 matches 13 bases. V lost 0 bases and J lost 6; bases outside the gene matches: 9. Germline V gene lookup returns CDR1 LGHNA and CDR2 YNFKEQ. CDR3 length: 18 residues. CDR3 residues: CASSQEGRLAGGLDTQYF. CDR3 sequence (DNA): TGTGCCAGCAGCCAAGAAGGAAGACTAGCGGGGGGTCTCGATACGCAGTATTTT.

The chain links TRBV20-1 to TRBJ2-7, with TRBD1 matching 10 bases. Losses at the gene ends were 5 bases for V and 9 bases for J; bases not matched to a gene: 7. Germline V CDR1 and CDR2: DFQATT, SNEGSKA (reference sequence). CDR3 length equals 12 residues. CDR3 protein: CSAEGQGWVQYF. CDR3 DNA: TGCAGTGCTGAGGGACAGGGGTGGGTGCAGTACTTC.

The count of this clonotype is one. This sequence joins TRBV29-1 and TRBJ1-2; possible D gene TRBD1, 6 bases. CDR3 length: 14 residues. Germline V lookup: CDR1 SQVTM, CDR2 ANQGSEA. V was cut by 4 bases and J by 4 bases, with 16 bases left in between. CDR3 sequence: CSVGRGGSGYGYTF. The CDR3 DNA is TGCAGCGTTGGGAGAGGGGGTTCGGGCTATGGCTACACCTTC.

This clonotype appeared many times. The chain recombines TRBV20-1 with TRBJ2-4, with 13 bases fitting TRBD2. Germline V gene lookup returns CDR1 DFQATT and CDR2 SNEGSKA (reference sequence). The trim removed 1 base at V and 9 bases at J, leaving 6 bases unmatched. The CDR3 spans 15 residues. The CDR3 DNA reads as TGCAGTGCTAGAGCCAGGGGACTAGCGGGGACCATTCAGTACTTC. Its protein is CSARARGLAGTIQYF.

This chain joins TRBV6-5 and TRBJ2-7, with 9 bases aligning to TRBD1. The junction had 2 bases not matched to a gene; V was cut back by 5 bases and J by 3 bases. The germline V gene has CDR1 MNHEY and CDR2 SVGAGI. The CDR3 covers 13 residues. The CDR3 nucleotides are TGTGCCAGCAGTATGGGACAGGGCTACGAGCAGTACTTC. This sequence encodes CASSMGQGYEQYF.

This clonotype was observed at least ten times. The junction shows a germline mismatch at one end, possibly a read error. The chain employs TRBV6-2 or TRBV6-3 and TRBJ1-6; D is undetermined. Germline V gene lookup returns CDR1 MNHEY and CDR2 SVGEGT. This CDR3 region has 12 residues. The CDR3 spells CASSSIRGTPNF. CDR3 DNA: TGTGCCAGCAGTTCCATCCGGGGAACACCAAACTTT.

This clonotype was picked up many times. The V gene is TRBV7-2, the J gene TRBJ2-2, with TRBD2 matching 8 bases. The J segment lost 7 bases and the V segment lost 3 bases, leaving 7 bases of the junction unmatched. The CDR3 runs to 15 residues. Per germline, CDR1 SGHTA and CDR2 FQGNSA. The CDR3 DNA follows: TGTGCCAGCAGCTTCTCCGGGGGGGCCGACGGGGAGCTGTTTTTT. Protein: CASSFSGGADGELFF.

This clonotype has only a few counts. CDR3 loop: CASSVGLGETQYF. The CDR3 DNA follows: TGTGCCAGCAGCGTAGGCCTCGGGGAGACCCAGTACTTC. V and J are TRBV9 and TRBJ2-5; D is undetermined. From germline, CDR1 is SGDLS and CDR2 YYNGEE. This CDR3 contains 13 residues. The V end was cut by 0 bases, the J end by 5 bases, with 8 bases between.

Many counts were recorded for this clonotype. The rearrangement uses TRBV19 and TRBJ2-2; a possible D gene is TRBD2 (5 bases). Germline-derived CDR1 and CDR2 are LNHDA and SQIVND (reference sequence). CDR3 length: 14 amino acids. The V end was cut by 3 bases, the J end by 1 base, with 6 bases between. CDR3 DNA sequence: TGTGCCAGTAGTATGAGCGGGAACACCGGGGAGCTGTTTTTT. Its protein is CASSMSGNTGELFF.

This clonotype has a count of ten or more. This CDR3 is CASSQDLEFHEQFF. The CDR3 DNA reads as TGCGCCAGCAGCCAAGATCTCGAGTTCCATGAGCAGTTCTTC. The rearrangement uses TRBV4-3 and TRBJ2-1; D not resolved. V was trimmed by 0 bases and J by 8 bases, leaving 11 bases between them. From germline, CDR1 is LGHNA and CDR2 YSLEER. The CDR3 is made up of 14 amino acids.

In its sample, this clonotype was seen many times. This chain links TRBV20-1 with TRBJ2-7, with 9 positions matching TRBD1. The germline V gene has CDR1 DFQATT and CDR2 SNEGSKA (reference sequence). J was trimmed by 4 bases and V by 4 bases; bases with no gene match: 5. This CDR3 is built from 13 residues. CDR3 loop: CSATGTGNYEQYF. For the CDR3, the DNA is TGCAGTGCTACTGGGACAGGGAATTACGAGCAGTACTTC.

This clonotype appeared many times. V is TRBV7-3 and J is TRBJ2-3; D not certain. V was clipped by 3 bases and J by 2 bases, with 6 bases between them. The CDR3 consists of 13 residues. Per germline, CDR1 SGHTA and CDR2 FQGTGA. The CDR3: CASSFANTDTQYF. In DNA, the CDR3 is TGTGCCAGCAGCTTCGCCAACACAGATACGCAGTATTTT. The full variable domain, in which reference TRBV7-3 and TRBJ2-3 provide the parts outside the CDR3, is GAGVSQTPSNKVTEKGKYVELRCDPISGHTALYWYRQSLGQGPEFLIYFQGTGAADDSGLPNDRFFAVRPEGSVSTLKIQRTERGDSAVYLCASSFANTDTQYFGPGTRLTVL.

This clonotype has a count of ten or more. The rearrangement links TRBV28 to TRBJ1-6; D is perhaps TRBD1 (5 bases). CDR3 length: 16 amino acids. The V and J ends lost 3 bases and 4 bases respectively, with 13 bases between them. Germline V gene data show CDR1 as MDHEN and CDR2 as SYDVKM. CDR3 region: CASSLSQGGYNSPLHF. The DNA of the CDR3 is TGTGCCAGCAGTTTGTCCCAGGGAGGGTATAATTCACCCCTCCACTTT.

There are many counts of this clonotype. The gene calls are TRBV10-3 and TRBJ2-3, with D perhaps matching TRBD1 or TRBD2 (5 bases each). CDR3 length equals 14 residues. The germline V and J ends were trimmed by 5 bases and 5 bases, with 14 bases remaining between them. Germline V gene lookup returns CDR1 ENHRY and CDR2 SYGVKD. The CDR3 DNA sequence: TGTGCCATCAGTCCCGGGACCCGCGGAGATACGCAGTATTTT. This encodes CAISPGTRGDTQYF.

This clonotype was detected many times. The chain has TRBV5-1 and TRBJ2-7; maybe TRBD1 (6 bases). Germline-derived CDR1 and CDR2 are SGHRS and YFSETQ. The CDR3 has 13 amino acids. Deletions cut 3 bases from V and 3 bases from J, with 10 bases between. This chain's CDR3 is CASSYRENYEQYF. CDR3 nucleotides: TGCGCCAGCAGCTACAGGGAGAACTACGAGCAGTACTTC.